The clone carrying this TCR beta chain was seen ten or more times. The read comes to an end 3 residues before the CDR3 does, leaving the germline J gene to fill in the end. TCRdb keeps only in-frame clones here, not all; method: immunoSEQ multiplex PCR. The repertoire consists of about 66,000 clones, none detected only once. This record comes from a study of T cell clonality in common variable immunodeficiency. The CDR3 covers 14 residues. The ends were cut back, 3 bases at V and 0 bases at J, with 9 bases in the middle. The germline gives CDR1 SGDLS, CDR2 YYNGEE. This chain connects TRBV9 to TRBJ1-1; no clear D gene. Source material: peripheral blood mononuclear cells. The clonotype was recovered from a person aged 18-70 years in good health. The CDR3 bases that were read are TGTGCCAGCAGCGGCCAGGCTATGAACACTGAA. Translation: CASSGQAMNTE. The complete CDR3 reads CASSGQAMNTEAFF.